The sequence of this T cell receptor (beta chain) was determined in a study of follicular helper T cells after annual influenza vaccination. Time point here: 2014-2015 season, 7 days after vaccination. CDR3 length: 14 residues. CDR1 and CDR2 (germline): MNHEY, SVGAGI. V was cut by 5 bases and J by 7 bases, with 15 bases left in between. Using immunoSEQ multiplex PCR, the repertoire was profiled, and TCRdb retains in-frame clones only, with some absent. The top ten hold over 0.75% of the sample, which has a few thousand clones, around 80% seen once. The rearrangement uses TRBV6-5 and TRBJ2-1; tentative D call: TRBD1 (6 bases). The clonotype originates from an adult who received the influenza vaccine. The sample consisted of CXCR5- memory CD4+ T cells sorted from blood, taken 7 days after influenza vaccination. DNA of the CDR3: TGTGCCAGCAGTGACAGGTGGGGCAGAAATGAGCAGTTCTTC. It is translated as CASSDRWGRNEQFF.